This T cell receptor (beta chain) was sequenced during a study of blood T cell repertoires in COVID-19. Per the authors' pipeline: Amplified reference gene primers provided the basis for estimating nucleated cell counts. TCRdb's table, derived via immunoSEQ multiplex PCR, lists solely in-frame clones and lacks some. That table is the source of V, J and clone size, and D and trimming were worked out from the DNA. The sample has around 160,000 clones, roughly 84% seen once. The CDR3 loop spans 14 amino acids. V lost 5 bases and J lost 0; bases outside the gene matches: 1. Germline V lookup: CDR1 SGHTA, CDR2 FQGNSA.

The chain combines TRBV7-2 with TRBJ2-7; 10 bases are shared with TRBD2. The source is a woman in her fifties or sixties who had been exposed to COVID-19. The sample consisted of PBMCs or T cells enriched from blood (not recorded which). For the CDR3, the DNA is TGTGCCAGCAGCCCTAGCGGGAGCTCCTACGAGCAGTACTTC. Translated, it gives CASSPSGSSYEQYF. Variable domain in full (rest from reference TRBV7-2 and TRBJ2-7): GAGVSQSPSNKVTEKGKDVELRCDPISGHTALYWYRQSLGQGLEFLIYFQGNSAPDKSGLPSDRFSAERTGGSVSTLTIQRTQQEDSAVYLCASSPSGSSYEQYFGPGTRLTVT.